These T cell receptor beta chains were read from a single sample in a study of breast tumors, draining lymph nodes, adjacent tissues. TCRdb independently ran MiXCR on the multiplex PCR reads; one entry per CDR3 protein. The sample has about 140,000 distinct CDR3 sequences, 20% to 25% seen once. Sequenced material: axillary lymph node tissue. The receptors come from a female donor with breast cancer. Some clones in this sample may be carry-over from other donors' samples. Each CDR3 is given with its conserved first and last residue. The D gene is left open where the match is weak. Clone size appears in some rows only: once, few, many, or a class for an expanded clone.

clone size: many; D gene: TRBD1; J gene: TRBJ2-2; V gene: TRBV7-2; CDR3 protein: CASSLEVDRANTGELFF; CDR3 DNA: TGTGCCAGCAGCTTAGAGGTTGACAGGGCGAACACCGGGGAGCTGTTTTTT
clone size: NA; D gene: TRBD1; J gene: TRBJ2-7; V gene: TRBV28; CDR3 protein: CASKVRDRSYEQYF; CDR3 DNA: TGTGCCAGCAAGGTCCGGGACAGATCCTACGAGCAGTACTTC
clone size: many; D gene: NA; J gene: TRBJ2-7; V gene: TRBV7-9; CDR3 protein: CASSFRTGGIYEQYF; CDR3 DNA: TGTGCCAGCAGCTTTAGGACAGGCGGGATCTACGAGCAGTACTTC
clone size: many; D gene: TRBD2; J gene: TRBJ2-7; V gene: TRBV7-2; CDR3 protein: CASSLVGLAGVIF; CDR3 DNA: TGTGCCAGCAGCTTAGTGGGTCTAGCGGGAGTCATCTTC
clone size: many; D gene: TRBD2; J gene: TRBJ2-3; V gene: TRBV7-6; CDR3 protein: CASSLTSGAATDTQYF; CDR3 DNA: TGTGCCAGCAGCCTCACTAGCGGGGCGGCGACAGATACGCAGTATTTT
clone size: many; D gene: TRBD2; J gene: TRBJ2-1; V gene: TRBV2; CDR3 protein: CASSEALAGGPGYNEQFF; CDR3 DNA: TGTGCCAGCAGTGAAGCGCTAGCGGGAGGGCCCGGATACAATGAGCAGTTCTTC
clone size: NA; D gene: TRBD2; J gene: TRBJ2-5; V gene: TRBV7-9; CDR3 protein: CASSNGLAGEYQETQYF; CDR3 DNA: TGTGCCAGCAGCAATGGACTAGCGGGAGAGTACCAAGAGACCCAGTACTTC
clone size: NA; D gene: NA; J gene: TRBJ2-1; V gene: TRBV6-2/TRBV6-3; CDR3 protein: CASSYSDSPHNEQFF; CDR3 DNA: TGTGCCAGCAGTTACTCGGACTCCCCTCACAATGAGCAGTTCTTC
clone size: many; D gene: TRBD2; J gene: TRBJ2-5; V gene: TRBV25-1; CDR3 protein: CASRKATSGRRAETQYF; CDR3 DNA: TGTGCCAGCAGAAAAGCGACTAGCGGGAGAAGGGCAGAGACCCAGTACTTC
clone size: many; D gene: TRBD1; J gene: TRBJ1-5; V gene: TRBV6-1; CDR3 protein: CASSGRGLVQPQHF; CDR3 DNA: TGTGCCAGCAGTGGCAGGGGGCTCGTTCAGCCCCAGCATTTT
clone size: once; D gene: TRBD1; J gene: TRBJ2-3; V gene: TRBV5-1; CDR3 protein: CASSLTGGTDAQYF; CDR3 DNA: TGCGCCAGCAGCTTGACAGGGGGGACAGATGCGCAGTATTTT
clone size: many; D gene: NA; J gene: TRBJ2-3; V gene: TRBV24-1; CDR3 protein: CATSGWDTQYF; CDR3 DNA: TGTGCCACCAGTGGTTGGGATACGCAGTATTTT